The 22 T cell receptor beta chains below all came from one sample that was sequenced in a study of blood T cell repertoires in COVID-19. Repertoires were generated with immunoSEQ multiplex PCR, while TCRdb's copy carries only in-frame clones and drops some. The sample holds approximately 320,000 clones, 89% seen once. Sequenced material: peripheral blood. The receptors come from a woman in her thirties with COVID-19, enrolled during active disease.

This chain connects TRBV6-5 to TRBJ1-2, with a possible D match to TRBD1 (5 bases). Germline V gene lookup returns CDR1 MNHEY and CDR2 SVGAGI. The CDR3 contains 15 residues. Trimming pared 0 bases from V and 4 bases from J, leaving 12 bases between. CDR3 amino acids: CASSYSGGSPYGYTF. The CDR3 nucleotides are TGTGCCAGCAGTTACTCGGGGGGAAGCCCCTATGGCTACACCTTC.

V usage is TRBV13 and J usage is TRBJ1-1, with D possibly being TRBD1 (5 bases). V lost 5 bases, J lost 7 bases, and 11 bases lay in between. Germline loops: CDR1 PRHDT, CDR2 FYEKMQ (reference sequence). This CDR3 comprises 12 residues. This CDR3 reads CASSARRGEAFF. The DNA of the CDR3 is TGTGCCAGCAGCGCCCGGAGGGGTGAAGCTTTCTTT. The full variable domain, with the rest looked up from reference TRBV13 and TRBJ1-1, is AAGVIQSPRHLIKEKRETATLKCYPIPRHDTVYWYQQGPGQDPQFLISFYEKMQSDKGSIPDRFSAQQFSDYHSELNMSSLELGDSALYFCASSARRGEAFFGQGTRLTVV.

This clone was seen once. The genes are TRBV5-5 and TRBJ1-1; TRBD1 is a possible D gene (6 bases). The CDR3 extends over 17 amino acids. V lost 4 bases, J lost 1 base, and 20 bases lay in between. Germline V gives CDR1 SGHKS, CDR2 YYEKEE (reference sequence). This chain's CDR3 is CASSRESTGTRNTEAFF. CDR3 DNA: TGTGCCAGCAGCCGCGAATCAACCGGGACACGGAACACTGAAGCTTTCTTT.

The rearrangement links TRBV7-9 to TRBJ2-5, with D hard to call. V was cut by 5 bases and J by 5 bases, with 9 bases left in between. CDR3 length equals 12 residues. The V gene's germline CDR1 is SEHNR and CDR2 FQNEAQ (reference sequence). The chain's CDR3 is CASSRAFETQYF. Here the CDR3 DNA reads TGTGCCAGCAGCCGCGCCTTTGAGACCCAGTACTTC.

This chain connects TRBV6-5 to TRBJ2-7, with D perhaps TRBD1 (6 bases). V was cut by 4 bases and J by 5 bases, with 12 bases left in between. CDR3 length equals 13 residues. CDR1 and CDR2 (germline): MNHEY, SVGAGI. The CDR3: CASSSTGTDEQYF. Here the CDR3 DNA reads TGTGCCAGCAGTTCCACAGGGACGGACGAGCAGTACTTC.

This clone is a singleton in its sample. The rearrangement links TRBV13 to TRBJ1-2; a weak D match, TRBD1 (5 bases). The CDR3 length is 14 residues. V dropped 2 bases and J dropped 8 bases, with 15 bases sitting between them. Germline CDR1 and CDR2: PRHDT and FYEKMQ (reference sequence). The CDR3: CASSLSGGDYGYTF. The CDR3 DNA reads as TGTGCCAGCAGCTTAAGTGGAGGGGATTACGGCTACACCTTC. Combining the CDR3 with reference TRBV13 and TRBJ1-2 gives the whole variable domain AAGVIQSPRHLIKEKRETATLKCYPIPRHDTVYWYQQGPGQDPQFLISFYEKMQSDKGSIPDRFSAQQFSDYHSELNMSSLELGDSALYFCASSLSGGDYGYTFGSGTRLTVV.

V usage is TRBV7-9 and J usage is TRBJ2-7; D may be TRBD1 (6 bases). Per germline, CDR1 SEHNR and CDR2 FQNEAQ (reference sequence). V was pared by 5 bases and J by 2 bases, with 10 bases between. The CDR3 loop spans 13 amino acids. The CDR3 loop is CASSETGAYEQYF. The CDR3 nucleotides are TGTGCCAGCAGCGAGACAGGAGCCTACGAGCAGTACTTC.

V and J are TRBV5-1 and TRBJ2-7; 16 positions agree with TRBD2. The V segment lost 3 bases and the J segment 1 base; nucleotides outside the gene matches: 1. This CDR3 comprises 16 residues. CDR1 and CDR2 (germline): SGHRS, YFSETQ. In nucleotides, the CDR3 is TGCGCCAGCAGCTCGGGACTAGCGGGGGGGTCCTACGAGCAGTACTTC. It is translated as CASSSGLAGGSYEQYF.

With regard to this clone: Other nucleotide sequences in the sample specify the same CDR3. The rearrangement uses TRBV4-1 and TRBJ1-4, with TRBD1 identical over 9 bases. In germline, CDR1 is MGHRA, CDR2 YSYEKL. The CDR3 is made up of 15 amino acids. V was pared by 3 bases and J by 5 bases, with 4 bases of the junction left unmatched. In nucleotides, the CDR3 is TGCGCCAGCAGCCAGGGACAGGGTGGGAATGAAAAACTGTTTTTT. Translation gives CASSQGQGGNEKLFF.

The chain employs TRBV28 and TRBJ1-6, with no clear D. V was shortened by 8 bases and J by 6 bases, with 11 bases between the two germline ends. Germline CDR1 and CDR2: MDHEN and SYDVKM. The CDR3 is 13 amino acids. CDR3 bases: TGTGCCAGCGCGACACGGGGTAATTCACCCCTCCACTTT. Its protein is CASATRGNSPLHF. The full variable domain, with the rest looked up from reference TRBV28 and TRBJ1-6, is DVKVTQSSRYLVKRTGEKVFLECVQDMDHENMFWYRQDPGLGLRLIYFSYDVKMKEKGDIPEGYSVSREKKERFSLILESASTNQTSMYLCASATRGNSPLHFGNGTRLTVT.

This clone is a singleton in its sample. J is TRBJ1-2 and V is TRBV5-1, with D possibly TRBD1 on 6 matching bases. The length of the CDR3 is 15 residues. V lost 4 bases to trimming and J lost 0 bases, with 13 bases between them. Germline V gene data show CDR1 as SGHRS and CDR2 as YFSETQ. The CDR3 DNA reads TGCGCCAGCAGCCCGCGGACAGAAGCTAACTATGGCTACACCTTC. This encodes CASSPRTEANYGYTF.

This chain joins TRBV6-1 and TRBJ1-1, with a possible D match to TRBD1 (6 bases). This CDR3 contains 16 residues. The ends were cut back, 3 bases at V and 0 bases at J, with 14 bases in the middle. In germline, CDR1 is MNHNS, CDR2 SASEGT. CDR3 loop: CASSDPRGFMNTEAFF. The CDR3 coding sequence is TGTGCCAGCAGTGACCCTAGGGGGTTTATGAACACTGAAGCTTTCTTT.

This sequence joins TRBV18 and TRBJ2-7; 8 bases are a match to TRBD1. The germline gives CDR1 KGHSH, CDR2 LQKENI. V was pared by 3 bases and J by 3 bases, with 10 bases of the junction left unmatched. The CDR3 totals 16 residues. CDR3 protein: CASSPYGQGEFYEQYF. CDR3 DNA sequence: TGTGCCAGCTCACCCTACGGACAGGGCGAATTCTACGAGCAGTACTTC.

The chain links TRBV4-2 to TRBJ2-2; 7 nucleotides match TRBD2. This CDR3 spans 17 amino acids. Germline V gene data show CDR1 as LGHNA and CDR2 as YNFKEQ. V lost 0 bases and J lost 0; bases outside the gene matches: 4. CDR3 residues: CASSQDPSGTNTGELFF. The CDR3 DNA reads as TGTGCCAGCAGCCAAGATCCCAGCGGGACGAACACCGGGGAGCTGTTTTTT.

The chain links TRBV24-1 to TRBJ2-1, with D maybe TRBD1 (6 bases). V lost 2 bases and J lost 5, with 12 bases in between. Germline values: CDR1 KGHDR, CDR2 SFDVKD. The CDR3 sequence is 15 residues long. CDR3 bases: TGTGCCACCAGTGATTCAAGGGACAACCACAATGAGCAGTTCTTC. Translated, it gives CATSDSRDNHNEQFF.

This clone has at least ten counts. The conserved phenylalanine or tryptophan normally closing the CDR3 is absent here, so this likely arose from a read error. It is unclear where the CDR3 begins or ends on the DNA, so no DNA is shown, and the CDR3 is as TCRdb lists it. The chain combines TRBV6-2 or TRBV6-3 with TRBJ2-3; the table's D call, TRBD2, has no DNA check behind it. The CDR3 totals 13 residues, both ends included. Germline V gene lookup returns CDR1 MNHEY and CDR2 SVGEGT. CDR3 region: CASSRFSGTSAYV.

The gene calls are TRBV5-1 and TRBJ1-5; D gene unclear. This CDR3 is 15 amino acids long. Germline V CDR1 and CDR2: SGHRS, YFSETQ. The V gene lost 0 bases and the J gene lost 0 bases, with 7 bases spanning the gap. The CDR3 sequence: CASSLDSSSNQPQHF. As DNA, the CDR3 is TGCGCCAGCAGCTTGGACAGCTCTAGCAATCAGCCCCAGCATTTT. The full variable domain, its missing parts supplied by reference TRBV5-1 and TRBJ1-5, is KAGVTQTPRYLIKTRGQQVTLSCSPISGHRSVSWYQQTPGQGLQFLFEYFSETQRNKGNFPGRFSGRQFSNSRSEMNVSTLELGDSALYLCASSLDSSSNQPQHFGDGTRLSIL.

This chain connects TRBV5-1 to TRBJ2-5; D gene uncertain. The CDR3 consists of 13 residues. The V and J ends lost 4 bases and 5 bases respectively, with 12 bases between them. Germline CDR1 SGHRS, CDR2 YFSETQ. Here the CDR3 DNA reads TGCGCCAGCAGCGTCTCCCCTTCGGAGACCCAGTACTTC. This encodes CASSVSPSETQYF.

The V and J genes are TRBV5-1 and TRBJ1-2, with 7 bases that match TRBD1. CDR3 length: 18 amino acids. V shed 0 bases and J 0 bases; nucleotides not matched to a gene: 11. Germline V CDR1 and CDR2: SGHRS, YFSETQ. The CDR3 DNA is TGCGCCAGCAGCTTGGGGGGACAGCCGTTCCAAACTAACTATGGCTACACCTTC. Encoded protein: CASSLGGQPFQTNYGYTF.

The CDR3 DNA reads TGCGCCAGCAGCTTGGGGGACAGGCTTCGAGGCACTGAAGCTTTCTTT. It yields the protein CASSLGDRLRGTEAFF. The rearrangement uses TRBV5-1 and TRBJ1-1, with TRBD1 matching over 8 bases. This CDR3 contains 16 residues. The V segment lost 0 bases and the J segment 4 bases; nucleotides outside the gene matches: 8. CDR1 and CDR2 (germline): SGHRS, YFSETQ.

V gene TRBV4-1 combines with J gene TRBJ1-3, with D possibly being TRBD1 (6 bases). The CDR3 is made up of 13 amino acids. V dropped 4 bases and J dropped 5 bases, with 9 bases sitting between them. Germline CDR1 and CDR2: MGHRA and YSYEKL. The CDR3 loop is CASSRDNRNTIYF. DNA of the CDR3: TGCGCCAGCAGCCGGGACAATCGAAACACCATATATTTT.

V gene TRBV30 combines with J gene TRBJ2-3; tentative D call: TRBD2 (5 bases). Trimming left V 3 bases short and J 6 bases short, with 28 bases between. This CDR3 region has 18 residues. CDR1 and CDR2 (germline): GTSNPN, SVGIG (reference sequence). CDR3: CAWSSGRVIGVPIDTQYF. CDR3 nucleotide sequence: TGTGCCTGGAGCTCCGGTCGGGTAATCGGGGTCCCAATCGATACGCAGTATTTT.